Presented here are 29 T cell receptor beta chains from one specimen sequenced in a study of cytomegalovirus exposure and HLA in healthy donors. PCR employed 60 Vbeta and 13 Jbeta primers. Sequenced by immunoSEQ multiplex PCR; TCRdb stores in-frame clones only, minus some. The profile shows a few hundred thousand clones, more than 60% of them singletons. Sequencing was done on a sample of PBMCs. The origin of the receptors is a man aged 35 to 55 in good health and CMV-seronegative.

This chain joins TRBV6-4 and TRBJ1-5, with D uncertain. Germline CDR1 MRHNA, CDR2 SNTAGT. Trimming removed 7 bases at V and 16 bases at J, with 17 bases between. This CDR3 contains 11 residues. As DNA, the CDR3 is TGTGCCAGCACCATGCCCCGCCGGGATCATTTT. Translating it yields CASTMPRRDHF.

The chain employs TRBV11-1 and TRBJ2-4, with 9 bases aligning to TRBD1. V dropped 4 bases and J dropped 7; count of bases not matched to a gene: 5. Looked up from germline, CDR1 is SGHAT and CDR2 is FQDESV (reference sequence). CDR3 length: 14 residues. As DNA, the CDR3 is TGTGCCAGCAGCTCAGACAGGGGGAGGAACATTCAGTACTTC. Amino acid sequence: CASSSDRGRNIQYF.

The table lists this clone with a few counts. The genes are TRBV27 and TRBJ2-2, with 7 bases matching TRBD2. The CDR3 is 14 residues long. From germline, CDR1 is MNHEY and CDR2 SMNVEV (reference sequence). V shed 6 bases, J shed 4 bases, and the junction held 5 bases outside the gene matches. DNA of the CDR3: TGTGCCAGCAGACACCCGGGGGGCACCGGGGAGCTGTTTTTT. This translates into CASRHPGGTGELFF.

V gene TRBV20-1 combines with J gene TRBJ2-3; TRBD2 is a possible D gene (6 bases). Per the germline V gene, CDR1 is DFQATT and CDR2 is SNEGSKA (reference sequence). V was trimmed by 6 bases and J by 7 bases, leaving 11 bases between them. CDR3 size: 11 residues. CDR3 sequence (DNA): TGCAGTGCCTTGACTAGTTATACGCAGTATTTT. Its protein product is CSALTSYTQYF.

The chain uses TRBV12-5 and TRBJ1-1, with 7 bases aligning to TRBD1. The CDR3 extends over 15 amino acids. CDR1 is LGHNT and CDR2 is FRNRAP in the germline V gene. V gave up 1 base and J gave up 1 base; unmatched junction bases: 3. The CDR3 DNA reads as TGTGCTAGTGGTTTGGGCGCAGGGGGGAACACTGAAGCTTTCTTT. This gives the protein CASGLGAGGNTEAFF.

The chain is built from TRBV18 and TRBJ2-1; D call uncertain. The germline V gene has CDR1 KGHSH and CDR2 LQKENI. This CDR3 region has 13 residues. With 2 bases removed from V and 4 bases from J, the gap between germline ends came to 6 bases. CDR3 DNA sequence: TGTGCCAGCTCACCAGGAGATTACAATGAGCAGTTCTTC. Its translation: CASSPGDYNEQFF.

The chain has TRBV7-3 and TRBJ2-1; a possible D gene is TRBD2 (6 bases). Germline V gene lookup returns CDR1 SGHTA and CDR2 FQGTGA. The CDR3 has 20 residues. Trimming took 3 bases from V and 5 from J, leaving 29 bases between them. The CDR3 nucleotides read TGTGCCAGCAGCTTCGGCCTCAGCATAACACCGGGACTCTTACACAATGAGCAGTTCTTC. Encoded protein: CASSFGLSITPGLLHNEQFF.

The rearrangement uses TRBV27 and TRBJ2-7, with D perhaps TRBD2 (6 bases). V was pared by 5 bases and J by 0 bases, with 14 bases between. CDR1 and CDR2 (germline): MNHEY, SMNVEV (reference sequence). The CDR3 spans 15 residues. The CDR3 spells CASSPFDGSSYEQYF. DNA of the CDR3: TGTGCCAGCAGTCCATTTGACGGGAGCTCCTACGAGCAGTACTTC.

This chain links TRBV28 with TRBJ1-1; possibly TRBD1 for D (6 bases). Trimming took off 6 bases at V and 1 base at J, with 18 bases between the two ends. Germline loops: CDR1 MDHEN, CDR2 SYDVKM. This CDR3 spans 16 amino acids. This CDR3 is CASSTFRGRGNTEAFF. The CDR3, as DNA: TGTGCCAGCAGCACTTTTCGGGGCAGGGGGAACACTGAAGCTTTCTTT.

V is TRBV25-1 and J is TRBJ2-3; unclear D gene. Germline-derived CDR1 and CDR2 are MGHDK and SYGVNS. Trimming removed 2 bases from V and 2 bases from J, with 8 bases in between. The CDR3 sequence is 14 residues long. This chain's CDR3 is CASSETTVTDTQYF. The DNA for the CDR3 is TGTGCCAGCAGTGAAACCACTGTCACAGATACGCAGTATTTT.

The CDR3 coding sequence is TGTGCCAGCAGTGGGACTAGCGGGAGCACAGATACGCAGTATTTT. Translated: CASSGTSGSTDTQYF. V and J are TRBV9 and TRBJ2-3, with TRBD2 matching 12 bases. The CDR3 is made up of 15 amino acids. V lost 5 bases and J lost 0; bases outside the gene matches: 1. The germline CDR1 and CDR2 sequences are SGDLS and YYNGEE.

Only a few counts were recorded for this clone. The CDR3 loop is CASSFRGITDTQYF. CDR3 bases: TGTGCCAGCAGCTTTCGAGGAATCACAGATACGCAGTATTTT. V usage is TRBV5-6 and J usage is TRBJ2-3; D unclear. This CDR3 is built from 14 residues. Trimming cost V 2 bases and J 2 bases, with 9 bases left between them. Germline V CDR1 and CDR2: SGHDT, YYEEEE.

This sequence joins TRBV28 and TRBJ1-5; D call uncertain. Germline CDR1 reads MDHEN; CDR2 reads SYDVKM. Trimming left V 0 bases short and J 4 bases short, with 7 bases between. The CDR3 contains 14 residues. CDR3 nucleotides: TGTGCCAGCAGTTTATGGCGAGAGAATCAGCCCCAGCATTTT. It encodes CASSLWRENQPQHF.

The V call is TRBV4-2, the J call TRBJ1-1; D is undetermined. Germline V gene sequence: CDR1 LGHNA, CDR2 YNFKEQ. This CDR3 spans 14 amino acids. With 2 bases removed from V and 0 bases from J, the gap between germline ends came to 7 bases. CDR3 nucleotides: TGTGCCAGCAGCCAAATACTTGTGAACACTGAAGCTTTCTTT. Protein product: CASSQILVNTEAFF.

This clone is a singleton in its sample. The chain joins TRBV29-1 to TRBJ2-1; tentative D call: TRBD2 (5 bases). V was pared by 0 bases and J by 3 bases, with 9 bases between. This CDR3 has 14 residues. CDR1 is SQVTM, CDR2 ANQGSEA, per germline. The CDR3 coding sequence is TGCAGCGTTGAAGACGAGCGGTACTACAATGAGCAGTTCTTC. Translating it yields CSVEDERYYNEQFF.

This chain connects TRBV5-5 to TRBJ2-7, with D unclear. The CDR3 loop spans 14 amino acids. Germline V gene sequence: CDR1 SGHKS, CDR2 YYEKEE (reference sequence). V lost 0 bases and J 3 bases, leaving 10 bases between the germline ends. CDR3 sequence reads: CASSLGLKNYEQYF. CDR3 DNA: TGTGCCAGCAGCTTGGGGCTTAAAAACTACGAGCAGTACTTC.

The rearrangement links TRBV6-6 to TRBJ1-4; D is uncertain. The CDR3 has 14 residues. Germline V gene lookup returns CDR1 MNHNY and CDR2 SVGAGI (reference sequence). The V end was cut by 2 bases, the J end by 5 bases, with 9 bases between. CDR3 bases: TGTGCCAGCAGTTACGGTTTCAGGAATGAAAAACTGTTTTTT. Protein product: CASSYGFRNEKLFF.

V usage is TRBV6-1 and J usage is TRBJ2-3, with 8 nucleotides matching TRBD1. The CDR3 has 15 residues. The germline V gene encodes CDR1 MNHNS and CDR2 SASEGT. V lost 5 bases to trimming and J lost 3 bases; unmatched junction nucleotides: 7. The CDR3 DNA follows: TGTGCCAGCAGTCCCCAGGACAGGGTAACAGATACGCAGTATTTT. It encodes CASSPQDRVTDTQYF.

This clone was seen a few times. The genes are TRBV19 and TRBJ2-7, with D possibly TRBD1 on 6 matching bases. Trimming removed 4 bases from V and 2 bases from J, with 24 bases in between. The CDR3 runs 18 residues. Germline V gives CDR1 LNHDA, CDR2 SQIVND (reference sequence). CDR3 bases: TGTGCCAGTAGTACCTTAGAAGGGGGAACAGGTACAACCTACGAGCAGTACTTC. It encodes CASSTLEGGTGTTYEQYF.

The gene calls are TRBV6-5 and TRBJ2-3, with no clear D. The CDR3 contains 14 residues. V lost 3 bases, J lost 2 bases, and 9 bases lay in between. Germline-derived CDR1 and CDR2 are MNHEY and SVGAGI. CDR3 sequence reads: CASSYGLSTDTQYF. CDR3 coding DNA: TGTGCCAGCAGTTATGGGCTCTCCACAGATACGCAGTATTTT.

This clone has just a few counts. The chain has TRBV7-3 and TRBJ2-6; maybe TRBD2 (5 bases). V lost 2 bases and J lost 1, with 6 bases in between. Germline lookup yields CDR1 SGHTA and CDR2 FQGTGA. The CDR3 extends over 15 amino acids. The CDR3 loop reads CASSLSGSGANVLTF. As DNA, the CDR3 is TGTGCCAGCAGCTTATCGGGGTCTGGGGCCAACGTCCTGACTTTC. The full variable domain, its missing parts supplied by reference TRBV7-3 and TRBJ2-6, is GAGVSQTPSNKVTEKGKYVELRCDPISGHTALYWYRQSLGQGPEFLIYFQGTGAADDSGLPNDRFFAVRPEGSVSTLKIQRTERGDSAVYLCASSLSGSGANVLTFGAGSRLTVL.

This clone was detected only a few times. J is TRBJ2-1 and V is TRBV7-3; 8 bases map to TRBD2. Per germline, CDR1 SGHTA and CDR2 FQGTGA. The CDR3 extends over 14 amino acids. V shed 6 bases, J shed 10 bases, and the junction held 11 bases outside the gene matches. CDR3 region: CASSYSGTVSEQFF. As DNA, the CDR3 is TGTGCCAGCAGTTATAGCGGGACGGTTTCGGAGCAGTTCTTC.

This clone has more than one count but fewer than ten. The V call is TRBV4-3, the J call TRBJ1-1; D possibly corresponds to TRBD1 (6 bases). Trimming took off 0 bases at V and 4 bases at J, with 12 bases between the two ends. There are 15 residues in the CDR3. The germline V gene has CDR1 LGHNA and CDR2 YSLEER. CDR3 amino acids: CASSQDQGMGTEAFF. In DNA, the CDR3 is TGCGCCAGCAGCCAAGATCAGGGGATGGGCACTGAAGCTTTCTTT.

CDR3: CATSIYRGHTEAFF. As DNA, the CDR3 is TGTGCCACCAGCATCTACAGGGGGCACACTGAAGCTTTCTTT. The chain couples TRBV15 to TRBJ1-1; 9 bases match TRBD1. The ends lost 4 bases at V and 3 bases at J; junction bases unmatched: 3. CDR1 is LNHNV and CDR2 is YYDKDF in the germline V gene (reference sequence). The CDR3 is 14 amino acids.

Here the CDR3 reads CASSRYAPNTEAFF. The DNA for the CDR3 is TGCGCCAGCAGCCGGTATGCGCCGAACACTGAAGCTTTCTTT. This rearrangement joins TRBV5-1 to TRBJ1-1; the D is unclear. This CDR3 is built from 14 residues. Between the trimmed V and J ends, which lost 4 bases and 1 base, there was a span of 11 bases. In germline, CDR1 is SGHRS, CDR2 YFSETQ.

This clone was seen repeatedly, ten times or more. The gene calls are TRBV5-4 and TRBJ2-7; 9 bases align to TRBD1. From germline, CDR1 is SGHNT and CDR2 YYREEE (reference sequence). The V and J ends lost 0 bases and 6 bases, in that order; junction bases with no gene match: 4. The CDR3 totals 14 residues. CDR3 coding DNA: TGTGCCAGCAGCTTGGAGACAGGGGGTGCCGAGCAGTACTTC. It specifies CASSLETGGAEQYF.

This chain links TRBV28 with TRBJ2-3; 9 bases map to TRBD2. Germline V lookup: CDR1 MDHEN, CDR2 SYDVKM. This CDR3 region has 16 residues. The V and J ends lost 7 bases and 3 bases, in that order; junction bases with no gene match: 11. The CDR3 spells CASNRPLSGRTDTQYF. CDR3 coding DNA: TGTGCCAGCAATCGGCCGCTAAGCGGGAGGACAGATACGCAGTATTTT.

The CDR3 DNA is TGTGCCAGCAGCGTATCAGGGTGGGAGGCCCCACCGTACCAAGAGACCCAGTACTTC. Translation: CASSVSGWEAPPYQETQYF. V and J are TRBV9 and TRBJ2-5, with a possible D match to TRBD2 (6 bases). The CDR3 has 19 amino acids. Trimming removed 1 base from V and 0 bases from J, with 22 bases in between. CDR1 SGDLS and CDR2 YYNGEE come from the germline V gene.

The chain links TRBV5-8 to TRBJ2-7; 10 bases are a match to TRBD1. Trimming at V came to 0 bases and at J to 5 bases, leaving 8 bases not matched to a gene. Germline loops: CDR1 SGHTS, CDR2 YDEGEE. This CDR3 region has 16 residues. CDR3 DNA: TGTGCCAGCAGCTTGGCCGAGGGACAGGGGATCCACGAGCAGTACTTC. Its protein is CASSLAEGQGIHEQYF.